The source of this TCR beta chain is a study of blood T cell repertoires in COVID-19. The CDR3 covers 13 residues. Germline V CDR1 and CDR2: SEHNR, FQNEAQ (reference sequence). Trimming took off 0 bases at V and 11 bases at J, with 8 bases between the two ends. In the authors' methods: Amplification of reference gene primers provided the estimated nucleated cell counts. Sequencing used immunoSEQ multiplex PCR; TCRdb keeps in-frame clones, though not all of them. That table is the source of V, J and clone size, and D and trimming were worked out from the DNA. Of just over 300,000 clones in the sample, about 90% were seen once.

The clonotype originates from a woman younger than 45 with COVID-19, enrolled during active disease. Sequenced sample: peripheral blood. The V gene is TRBV7-9, the J gene TRBJ1-6; no definite D call. CDR3 nucleotides: TGTGCCAGCAGCTTAGCTGGGAGTGCACCCCTCCACTTT. It specifies CASSLAGSAPLHF.